Below are 27 T cell receptor beta chains sequenced from a single sample in a study of blood T cell repertoires in COVID-19. Sequencing was performed with immunoSEQ multiplex PCR; in TCRdb, only in-frame clones are kept and a portion is missing. The sample includes 130,000 or so clones, over 75% of them seen just once. The sequenced material came from peripheral blood. These receptors were obtained from a man aged 45-60 years with acute or convalescent COVID-19.

The J gene is TRBJ2-3, the V gene TRBV3-1 (or the pseudogene TRBV3-2); 16 bases line up with TRBD2. The junction had 8 bases not matched to a gene; V was cut back by 4 bases and J by 4 bases. The CDR3 loop spans 18 amino acids. Per the germline V gene, CDR1 is LGHDT and CDR2 is YNNKEL (reference sequence). DNA of the CDR3: TGTGCCAGCAGCCTCGGGACTAGCGGGAGGGCTTGGTCAGATACGCAGTATTTT. Translation gives CASSLGTSGRAWSDTQYF.

This chain joins TRBV19 and TRBJ1-4; 7 bases are shared with TRBD1. The CDR3 contains 20 residues. Unmatched junction bases numbered 17, after V lost 4 bases and J lost 0 bases. CDR1 is LNHDA and CDR2 is SQIVND in the germline V gene (reference sequence). The CDR3 region is CASSNFFSLGQYATNEKLFF. DNA for the CDR3: TGTGCCAGTAGTAATTTTTTTTCTTTGGGACAGTATGCAACTAATGAAAAACTGTTTTTT.

V is TRBV7-9 and J is TRBJ1-1; the D is unclear. The CDR3 covers 15 residues. The V and J ends lost 5 bases and 0 bases respectively, with 13 bases between them. The germline V gene has CDR1 SEHNR and CDR2 FQNEAQ (reference sequence). The CDR3 here is CASSPFSGMNTEAFF. The CDR3, as DNA: TGTGCCAGCAGCCCATTCTCGGGTATGAACACTGAAGCTTTCTTT.

The J gene is TRBJ1-3, the V gene TRBV27; tentative D call: TRBD1 (6 bases). The germline CDR1 and CDR2 sequences are MNHEY and SMNVEV (reference sequence). The ends were cut back, 0 bases at V and 4 bases at J, with 10 bases in the middle. This CDR3 spans 15 amino acids. The chain's CDR3 is CASSLSTGTGNTIYF. Written as DNA, the CDR3 is TGTGCCAGCAGTTTATCCACAGGGACCGGAAACACCATATATTTT.

J is TRBJ1-6 and V is TRBV6-5; D may be TRBD1 (6 bases). Germline V gene data show CDR1 as MNHEY and CDR2 as SVGAGI. The CDR3 has 12 residues. V lost 6 bases and J 10 bases, leaving 10 bases between the germline ends. Here the CDR3 DNA reads TGTGCCAGCAGCCGGGACAAATCACCCCTCCACTTT. Translating it yields CASSRDKSPLHF.

The J gene is TRBJ1-3, the V gene TRBV18; D gene unclear. V was cut by 3 bases and J by 4 bases, with 10 bases left in between. There are 14 residues in the CDR3. Germline CDR1 is KGHSH and CDR2 is LQKENI. The CDR3 here is CASSPRDFGNTIYF. DNA for the CDR3: TGTGCCAGCTCACCGAGGGATTTCGGAAACACCATATATTTT. Based on the CDR3 plus reference TRBV18 and TRBJ1-3, the full variable domain is NAGVMQNPRHLVRRRGQEARLRCSPMKGHSHVYWYRQLPEEGLKFMVYLQKENIIDESGMPKERFSAEFPKEGPSILRIQQVVRGDSAAYFCASSPRDFGNTIYFGEGSWLTVV.

This clone was detected only a few times. CDR3 residues: CASSLYGTDFNYGYTF. The CDR3 nucleotides are TGCGCCAGCAGCTTGTATGGGACAGACTTTAACTATGGCTACACCTTC. This rearrangement joins TRBV5-1 to TRBJ1-2, with 7 bases identical to TRBD1. V lost 1 base to trimming and J lost 1 base; unmatched junction nucleotides: 7. Germline V gene sequence: CDR1 SGHRS, CDR2 YFSETQ. There are 16 residues in the CDR3.

The chain is built from TRBV18 and TRBJ2-7; TRBD2 matches at 7 bases. CDR3 length equals 13 residues. V lost 3 bases to trimming and J lost 2 bases; unmatched junction nucleotides: 1. CDR1 and CDR2 (germline): KGHSH, LQKENI. This CDR3 is CASSPRGAYEQYF. CDR3 DNA sequence: TGTGCCAGCTCACCCCGGGGGGCCTACGAGCAGTACTTC.

V usage is TRBV2 and J usage is TRBJ2-5; 7 positions agree with TRBD2. CDR1 and CDR2 (germline): SNHLY, FYNNEI. CDR3 length: 14 amino acids. DNA of the CDR3: TGTGCGAGCGCGCGAGCGGGAATCGGCGAGACCCAGTACTTC. Translating gives CASARAGIGETQYF.

This chain uses TRBV19 with TRBJ1-5; D perhaps matches TRBD1 (5 bases). Trimming took 3 bases from V and 4 from J, leaving 7 bases between them. Germline CDR1 is LNHDA and CDR2 is SQIVND (reference sequence). The CDR3 has 13 amino acids. The CDR3 DNA sequence: TGTGCCAGTAGTATGACAGCAAATCAGCCCCAGCATTTT. Residues: CASSMTANQPQHF.

The V and J genes are TRBV19 and TRBJ1-1; 9 bases match TRBD1. The germline gives CDR1 LNHDA, CDR2 SQIVND (reference sequence). The CDR3 is made up of 16 amino acids. The trim removed 6 bases at V and 1 base at J, leaving 9 bases unmatched. This CDR3 is CASRILTGGGNTEAFF. CDR3 DNA: TGTGCCAGTAGGATCCTGACAGGGGGGGGGAACACTGAAGCTTTCTTT.

The chain carries TRBV7-6 and TRBJ2-5; a weak D match, TRBD2 (5 bases). V was trimmed by 3 bases and J by 5 bases, leaving 16 bases between them. CDR3 length: 15 amino acids. CDR1 and CDR2 from the germline V gene are SGHVS and FNYEAQ. Written as DNA, the CDR3 is TGTGCCAGCAGCTTTGGCCTCGGGGTCGGGGAGACCCAGTACTTC. It translates to CASSFGLGVGETQYF.

This clone was detected once. The chain uses TRBV6-5 and TRBJ2-7; 9 positions match TRBD1. The V gene end was trimmed by 0 bases and the J gene end by 4 bases; junction bases not matched to a gene: 7. Germline V gene sequence: CDR1 MNHEY, CDR2 SVGAGI. The CDR3 totals 16 residues. CDR3 nucleotides: TGTGCCAGCAGTTACTCCGGGACAGGGAGGACATACGAGCAGTACTTC. Translating it yields CASSYSGTGRTYEQYF.

This sequence joins TRBV5-1 and TRBJ2-1; the D gene is possibly TRBD2 (5 bases). V lost 2 bases to trimming and J lost 5 bases, with 8 bases between them. Germline CDR1 is SGHRS and CDR2 is YFSETQ. CDR3 length: 13 residues. The CDR3 sequence is CASSFGRDNEQFF. The CDR3, as DNA: TGCGCCAGCAGCTTCGGGCGGGACAATGAGCAGTTCTTC.

This clone was seen ten or more times. V and J are TRBV19 and TRBJ2-7; TRBD2 agrees at 10 bases. Per the germline V gene, CDR1 is LNHDA and CDR2 is SQIVND (reference sequence). The CDR3 totals 16 residues. The V and J ends lost 2 bases and 5 bases, in that order; junction bases with no gene match: 9. In DNA form, the CDR3 reads TGTGCCAGTAGTATAACCCGAGCGGGAGGGGTAAACGAGCAGTACTTC. The encoded protein is CASSITRAGGVNEQYF.

This clone was seen a single time. The chain combines TRBV7-9 with TRBJ2-1; 13 bases are shared with TRBD2. The CDR3 is 15 amino acids. V trimming: 6 bases; J trimming: 5 bases; junction bases outside the gene matches: 4. The germline gives CDR1 SEHNR, CDR2 FQNEAQ (reference sequence). The CDR3 region has the DNA TGTGCCAGCAGTCCCGGGACTAGCGGGAACAATGAGCAGTTCTTC. This encodes CASSPGTSGNNEQFF.

This chain joins TRBV13 and TRBJ1-5, with D possibly matching TRBD1 (5 bases). The germline V gene encodes CDR1 PRHDT and CDR2 FYEKMQ (reference sequence). Trimming stripped 5 bases from V and 7 bases from J, with 12 bases between. This CDR3 contains 13 residues. CDR3 loop: CASSLGGDQPQHF. DNA of the CDR3: TGTGCCAGCAGCCTGGGGGGGGACCAGCCCCAGCATTTT.

The chain is built from TRBV21-1 and TRBJ1-4; the D call in the table, TRBD1, was not verified against the DNA. TRBV21-1 corresponds to a pseudogene. The CDR3 sequence is 16 residues long. CDR3 bases: TGTGCCAGCAGCAAACCCTGGCAGGCAACAGGGACCAAACTGTTTTTT. Translated: CASSKPWQATGTKLFF.

The chain employs TRBV6-6 and TRBJ2-7; maybe TRBD2 (5 bases). Germline V gene data show CDR1 as MNHNY and CDR2 as SVGAGI (reference sequence). The V end was cut by 8 bases, the J end by 0 bases, with 17 bases between. CDR3 length equals 15 residues. Written as DNA, the CDR3 is TGTGCCAGCTATCGGTGGGGAGATCCCTCCTACGAGCAGTACTTC. Translation: CASYRWGDPSYEQYF.

The chain uses TRBV11-3 and TRBJ2-7, with D possibly TRBD1 on 5 matching bases. Germline CDR1 SGHNT, CDR2 YENEEA. CDR3 size: 14 residues. V lost 1 base and J 0 bases, leaving 7 bases between the germline ends. CDR3 loop: CASSLGQTSYEQYF. The CDR3 nucleotides read TGTGCCAGCAGCTTAGGACAGACCTCCTACGAGCAGTACTTC.

The chain combines TRBV5-1 with TRBJ1-3, with no clear D. Germline loops: CDR1 SGHRS, CDR2 YFSETQ. The CDR3 covers 17 residues. Deletions cut 4 bases from V and 2 bases from J, with 19 bases between. CDR3 DNA: TGCGCCAGCAGCCCCCATTCGCCGGCGGAAACTGGAAACACCATATATTTT. Translated, it gives CASSPHSPAETGNTIYF. The full variable domain, rest sourced from reference TRBV5-1 and TRBJ1-3, is KAGVTQTPRYLIKTRGQQVTLSCSPISGHRSVSWYQQTPGQGLQFLFEYFSETQRNKGNFPGRFSGRQFSNSRSEMNVSTLELGDSALYLCASSPHSPAETGNTIYFGEGSWLTVV.

This clone was counted only a few times. The rearrangement uses TRBV7-2 and TRBJ2-1, with D hard to call. Trimming left V 5 bases short and J 0 bases short, with 11 bases between. Germline loops: CDR1 SGHTA, CDR2 FQGNSA. The CDR3 runs 15 residues. CDR3 region: CASSPRVSSYNEQFF. The DNA for the CDR3 is TGTGCCAGCAGCCCCCGGGTGAGCTCCTACAATGAGCAGTTCTTC.

CDR3: CAISTGAGETQYF. CDR3 nucleotides: TGTGCCATCAGTACAGGGGCTGGCGAGACCCAGTACTTC. V and J are TRBV10-3 and TRBJ2-5, with 7 bases fitting TRBD1. The CDR3 is 13 residues long. With 5 bases clipped from V and 5 bases from J, the junction kept 5 bases outside the gene matches. Germline V gene data show CDR1 as ENHRY and CDR2 as SYGVKD.

V usage is TRBV15 and J usage is TRBJ1-4, with D perhaps TRBD1 (6 bases). The CDR3 has 13 amino acids. V was cut by 3 bases and J by 8 bases, with 10 bases left in between. Germline values: CDR1 LNHNV, CDR2 YYDKDF (reference sequence). The CDR3: CATSSGTLEKLFF. The CDR3 DNA reads as TGTGCCACCAGCAGCGGGACACTCGAAAAACTGTTTTTT.

About this clone: This sample also contains other DNA sequences that code for the same CDR3. The chain is built from TRBV9 and TRBJ2-1, with a weak D call TRBD2 (7 bases). Germline assignment: CDR1 SGDLS and CDR2 YYNGEE. This CDR3 has 15 residues. V lost 0 bases and J 4 bases, leaving 11 bases between the germline ends. The CDR3 loop reads CASSVVAGAYNEQFF. CDR3 nucleotides: TGTGCCAGCAGCGTAGTTGCGGGGGCTTACAATGAGCAGTTCTTC.

This clone has just one count. The genes are TRBV10-1 and TRBJ2-7; 11 positions match TRBD2. Germline V CDR1 and CDR2: WNHNN, SYGVQD (reference sequence). The V and J ends lost 3 bases and 2 bases, in that order; junction bases with no gene match: 0. The CDR3 sequence is 14 residues long. CDR3 sequence: CASSDSGRAYEQYF. CDR3 sequence (DNA): TGCGCCAGCAGTGATAGCGGGAGGGCCTACGAGCAGTACTTC.

The rearrangement joins TRBV10-2 to TRBJ2-2, with a possible D match to TRBD2 (5 bases). Trimming pared 4 bases from V and 6 bases from J, leaving 18 bases between. Germline V gene data show CDR1 as WSHSY and CDR2 as SAAADI. This CDR3 region has 16 residues. The CDR3 protein is CASSVRGRGGAGELFF. As DNA, the CDR3 is TGCGCCAGCAGTGTACGAGGGAGAGGTGGTGCCGGGGAGCTGTTTTTT.